The 27 T cell receptor beta chains given below trace back to one sample, sequenced in a study of cytomegalovirus exposure and HLA in healthy donors. The PCR had 60 Vbeta and 13 Jbeta primers. Profiling relied on immunoSEQ multiplex PCR, and the TCRdb table lists in-frame clones only, not all of them. The table records over 150,000 clones, around 84% of them present only once. Sequences were obtained from PBMCs. These receptors were obtained from a man in his thirties or forties in good health and CMV-seropositive.

This clone was found once. V gene TRBV10-2 combines with J gene TRBJ1-1; D possibly corresponds to TRBD1 (6 bases). This CDR3 spans 13 amino acids. The germline V gene has CDR1 WSHSY and CDR2 SAAADI. V was pared by 8 bases and J by 3 bases, with 13 bases between. The CDR3 DNA reads as TGCGCCAGCGAAAGGGGGTGGGACACTGAAGCTTTCTTT. The encoded protein is CASERGWDTEAFF.

J is TRBJ2-4 and V is TRBV6-5, with 12 positions matching TRBD1. This CDR3 spans 12 amino acids. Looked up from germline, CDR1 is MNHEY and CDR2 is SVGAGI. V lost 5 bases and J lost 13; bases outside the gene matches: 3. CDR3 coding DNA: TGTGCCAGCAGTCACGGGACAGGGGGCCAGTACTTC. Translating it yields CASSHGTGGQYF.

With respect to this clone: One junction end does not reproduce the germline sequence, and a read error may be involved. The V and J genes are TRBV7-9 and TRBJ1-2; 10 nucleotides line up with TRBD1. The germline gives CDR1 SEHNR, CDR2 FQNEAQ (reference sequence). This CDR3 is built from 13 residues. CDR3 nucleotides: TGTTCCAGCCTTGGACAGGGGGATTATGGCTACACCTTC. The encoded protein is CSSLGQGDYGYTF.

V usage is TRBV7-8 and J usage is TRBJ2-5, with 7 bases that match TRBD1. The V gene's germline CDR1 is SGHVS and CDR2 FQNEAQ. The V gene end was trimmed by 4 bases and the J gene end by 5 bases; junction bases not matched to a gene: 7. This CDR3 is built from 14 residues. The CDR3 spells CASSSRQGRETQYF. In DNA, the CDR3 is TGTGCCAGCAGCTCTAGACAGGGACGGGAGACCCAGTACTTC.

The chain uses TRBV6-5 and TRBJ1-4; 7 bases align to TRBD1. Trimming took 4 bases from V and 3 from J; bases not matched to a gene: 5. CDR3 length: 15 residues. Per germline, CDR1 MNHEY and CDR2 SVGAGI. CDR3: CASSWGTASNEKLFF. DNA for the CDR3: TGTGCCAGCAGTTGGGGGACAGCATCTAATGAAAAACTGTTTTTT.

The V gene is TRBV18, the J gene TRBJ2-7, with D perhaps matching TRBD1 (6 bases). The length of the CDR3 is 14 residues. V was clipped by 3 bases and J by 2 bases, with 11 bases between them. Germline CDR1 KGHSH, CDR2 LQKENI. The CDR3 DNA follows: TGTGCCAGCTCACCGACAGGAGGTACCTACGAGCAGTACTTC. As protein: CASSPTGGTYEQYF. Full variable domain (remainder filled in from reference TRBV18 and TRBJ2-7): NAGVMQNPRHLVRRRGQEARLRCSPMKGHSHVYWYRQLPEEGLKFMVYLQKENIIDESGMPKERFSAEFPKEGPSILRIQQVVRGDSAAYFCASSPTGGTYEQYFGPGTRLTVT.

The chain uses TRBV5-1 and TRBJ2-3, with TRBD1 matching over 9 bases. J gave up 6 bases and V 4 bases, and 6 bases lay outside the gene matches. Germline-derived CDR1 and CDR2 are SGHRS and YFSETQ. There are 14 residues in the CDR3. The CDR3 coding sequence is TGCGCCAGCAGCCAAGGGACAGGGTCCGATACGCAGTATTTT. Translated, it gives CASSQGTGSDTQYF.

In this sample, this clone turned up once. The chain joins TRBV27 to TRBJ1-1, with D unclear. The CDR3 is 14 residues long. Germline lookup yields CDR1 MNHEY and CDR2 SMNVEV (reference sequence). V lost 5 bases and J lost 1, with 11 bases in between. The CDR3 DNA reads TGTGCCAGCAGTAGCATGAACCAGAACACTGAAGCTTTCTTT. As protein: CASSSMNQNTEAFF.

This chain links TRBV6-5 with TRBJ2-3; D not resolved. V was trimmed by 7 bases and J by 3 bases, leaving 11 bases between them. This CDR3 has 13 amino acids. Germline CDR1 is MNHEY and CDR2 is SVGAGI. CDR3 DNA: TGTGCCAGCACCTACAGTGGAACAGATACGCAGTATTTT. Protein sequence: CASTYSGTDTQYF.

The chain recombines TRBV4-3 with TRBJ2-7; no clear D. V gave up 0 bases and J gave up 7 bases, with 10 bases separating them. The germline gives CDR1 LGHNA, CDR2 YSLEER. This CDR3 contains 13 residues. The CDR3 DNA is TGCGCCAGCAGCCAAGATCCGACTTTGGAGCAGTACTTC. Its translation is CASSQDPTLEQYF.

This clone has just one count. This chain uses TRBV5-4 with TRBJ2-3; no reliable D call. Trimming cost V 0 bases and J 0 bases, with 5 bases left between them. Germline CDR1 and CDR2: SGHNT and YYREEE (reference sequence). The CDR3 is 14 residues long. The CDR3 spells CASSLGSSTDTQYF. DNA of the CDR3: TGTGCCAGCAGCTTGGGCAGTAGCACAGATACGCAGTATTTT.

CDR3 DNA sequence: TGTGCCAGCAGCCCCAGGGGGCAGACCACCGGGGAGCTGTTTTTT. This encodes CASSPRGQTTGELFF. J is TRBJ2-2 and V is TRBV7-8; 8 bases match TRBD1. The ends lost 5 bases at V and 4 bases at J; junction bases unmatched: 6. Germline assignment: CDR1 SGHVS and CDR2 FQNEAQ. CDR3 length: 15 amino acids.

This CDR3 is CASSQDPGDAGGYQDTQYF. The CDR3 DNA follows: TGTGCCAGCAGCCAAGATCCAGGGGATGCGGGAGGATACCAAGATACGCAGTATTTT. V usage is TRBV4-2 and J usage is TRBJ2-3, with 8 bases fitting TRBD2. CDR1 and CDR2 (germline): LGHNA, YNFKEQ. V was pared by 0 bases and J by 5 bases, with 16 bases of the junction left unmatched. The CDR3 is made up of 19 amino acids.

The rearrangement links TRBV7-2 to TRBJ2-1; D is possibly TRBD1 (7 bases). Germline assignment: CDR1 SGHTA and CDR2 FQGNSA. The CDR3 has 15 residues. The V end was cut by 1 base, the J end by 6 bases, with 13 bases between. CDR3 nucleotides: TGTGCCAGCAGCTTAGAGCCGGAGGGGGCCAATGAGCAGTTCTTC. The encoded protein is CASSLEPEGANEQFF.

V is TRBV7-2 and J is TRBJ1-1, with 7 bases lining up with TRBD1. V lost 3 bases, J lost 4 bases, and 5 bases stayed unmatched. This CDR3 is built from 14 residues. Germline V gene sequence: CDR1 SGHTA, CDR2 FQGNSA. The chain's CDR3 is CASSLDRSITEAFF. CDR3 in DNA: TGTGCCAGCAGCTTGGACAGGAGCATCACTGAAGCTTTCTTT.

The chain is built from TRBV7-2 and TRBJ1-2, with 8 bases identical to TRBD1. From germline, CDR1 is SGHTA and CDR2 FQGNSA. The CDR3 has 15 amino acids. V shed 3 bases and J 6 bases; nucleotides not matched to a gene: 9. The CDR3 DNA follows: TGTGCCAGCAGCTTGGCCCCGGACAGGGTCAATGGCTACACCTTC. It is translated as CASSLAPDRVNGYTF.

The chain recombines TRBV5-4 with TRBJ2-5; TRBD1 agrees at 7 bases. Germline CDR1 SGHNT, CDR2 YYREEE (reference sequence). V lost 5 bases to trimming and J lost 4 bases; unmatched junction nucleotides: 11. This CDR3 is built from 15 residues. CDR3 nucleotides: TGTGCCAGCAGGTCCGACAGGGTAGGAGGAGAGACCCAGTACTTC. Its protein is CASRSDRVGGETQYF. The full variable domain, with the rest looked up from reference TRBV5-4 and TRBJ2-5, is ETGVTQSPTHLIKTRGQQVTLRCSSQSGHNTVSWYQQALGQGPQFIFQYYREEENGRGNFPPRFSGLQFPNYSSELNVNALELDDSALYLCASRSDRVGGETQYFGPGTRLLVL.

This chain joins TRBV11-2 and TRBJ2-2, with D perhaps TRBD2 (5 bases). V was cut by 1 base and J by 1 base, with 13 bases left in between. This CDR3 is 17 amino acids long. CDR1 and CDR2 from the germline V gene are SGHAT and FQNNGV. The CDR3 here is CASSLVRFRGNTGELFF. The DNA for the CDR3 is TGTGCCAGCAGCTTAGTAAGGTTTCGGGGGAACACCGGGGAGCTGTTTTTT.

The chain links TRBV5-6 to TRBJ2-3, with TRBD1 matching over 8 bases. In germline, CDR1 is SGHDT, CDR2 YYEEEE. CDR3 size: 14 residues. With 5 bases clipped from V and 2 bases from J, the junction kept 4 bases outside the gene matches. The CDR3: CASSLTGATDTQYF. CDR3 coding DNA: TGTGCCAGCAGTTTGACAGGGGCCACAGATACGCAGTATTTT. Supplemented by reference TRBV5-6 and TRBJ2-3, the full variable domain reads DAGVTQSPTHLIKTRGQQVTLRCSPKSGHDTVSWYQQALGQGPQFIFQYYEEEERQRGNFPDRFSGHQFPNYSSELNVNALLLGDSALYLCASSLTGATDTQYFGPGTRLTVL.

A few counts support this clone. The V gene is TRBV10-3, the J gene TRBJ2-7, with 7 nucleotides matching TRBD1. This CDR3 region has 14 residues. Germline CDR1 ENHRY, CDR2 SYGVKD. Trimming cost V 6 bases and J 3 bases; bases outside gene matches: 8. CDR3 amino acids: CAISRDPGGYEQYV. DNA for the CDR3: TGTGCCATCAGCAGGGATCCAGGGGGCTACGAGCAGTACGTC.

V gene TRBV7-2 combines with J gene TRBJ2-3, with no clear D. The germline gives CDR1 SGHTA, CDR2 FQGNSA. V lost 5 bases to trimming and J lost 1 base, with 10 bases between them. The CDR3 length is 14 residues. The CDR3 nucleotides are TGTGCCAGCAGCATCCTAGAGGGCACAGATACGCAGTATTTT. Translated: CASSILEGTDTQYF. Drawing the rest from reference TRBV7-2 and TRBJ2-3, the complete variable domain is GAGVSQSPSNKVTEKGKDVELRCDPISGHTALYWYRQSLGQGLEFLIYFQGNSAPDKSGLPSDRFSAERTGGSVSTLTIQRTQQEDSAVYLCASSILEGTDTQYFGPGTRLTVL.

V and J are TRBV4-3 and TRBJ2-5; D might be TRBD2 (6 bases). The CDR3 runs 17 residues. Trimming stripped 0 bases from V and 2 bases from J, with 16 bases between. Germline values: CDR1 LGHNA, CDR2 YSLEER. The CDR3 DNA sequence: TGCGCCAGCAGCCAAGATACCGGGGGTATCAATCAAGAGACCCAGTACTTC. It is translated as CASSQDTGGINQETQYF.

This rearrangement joins TRBV19 to TRBJ1-3; 7 nucleotides agree with TRBD1. This CDR3 has 14 residues. V was pared by 3 bases and J by 8 bases, with 7 bases of the junction left unmatched. Per germline, CDR1 LNHDA and CDR2 SQIVND (reference sequence). CDR3 sequence: CASSMQGGLHTIYF. The CDR3 DNA follows: TGTGCCAGTAGTATGCAGGGGGGATTGCACACCATATATTTT.

The CDR3 is CASGSGVNSNQPQHF. CDR3 coding DNA: TGTGCTAGTGGCTCGGGGGTCAATAGCAATCAGCCCCAGCATTTT. V and J are TRBV12-5 and TRBJ1-5, with a possible D match to TRBD1 (5 bases). The length of the CDR3 is 15 residues. Trimming took 6 bases from V and 0 from J, leaving 12 bases between them. Germline V gene data show CDR1 as LGHNT and CDR2 as FRNRAP.

V and J are TRBV19 and TRBJ1-2; D gene unclear. There are 13 residues in the CDR3. V was trimmed by 3 bases and J by 3 bases, leaving 8 bases between them. The germline V gene encodes CDR1 LNHDA and CDR2 SQIVND (reference sequence). The CDR3 region has the DNA TGTGCCAGTAGTATTGATAGCTACTATGGCTACACCTTC. The encoded protein is CASSIDSYYGYTF.

This chain joins TRBV4-1 and TRBJ2-3; the D gene is possibly TRBD2 (6 bases). Germline values: CDR1 MGHRA, CDR2 YSYEKL. Trimming removed 4 bases at V and 2 bases at J, with 7 bases between. There are 13 residues in the CDR3. The CDR3 region is CASSPSDTDTQYF. The CDR3 nucleotides read TGCGCCAGCAGCCCTAGCGACACAGATACGCAGTATTTT.

The V call is TRBV7-2, the J call TRBJ2-1, with D unresolved. CDR1 is SGHTA, CDR2 FQGNSA, per germline. The length of the CDR3 is 15 residues. Trimming removed 0 bases from V and 8 bases from J, with 14 bases in between. The CDR3 loop is CASSLAPPSVDEQFF. In DNA form, the CDR3 reads TGTGCCAGCAGCTTAGCGCCACCGAGCGTCGATGAGCAGTTCTTC.